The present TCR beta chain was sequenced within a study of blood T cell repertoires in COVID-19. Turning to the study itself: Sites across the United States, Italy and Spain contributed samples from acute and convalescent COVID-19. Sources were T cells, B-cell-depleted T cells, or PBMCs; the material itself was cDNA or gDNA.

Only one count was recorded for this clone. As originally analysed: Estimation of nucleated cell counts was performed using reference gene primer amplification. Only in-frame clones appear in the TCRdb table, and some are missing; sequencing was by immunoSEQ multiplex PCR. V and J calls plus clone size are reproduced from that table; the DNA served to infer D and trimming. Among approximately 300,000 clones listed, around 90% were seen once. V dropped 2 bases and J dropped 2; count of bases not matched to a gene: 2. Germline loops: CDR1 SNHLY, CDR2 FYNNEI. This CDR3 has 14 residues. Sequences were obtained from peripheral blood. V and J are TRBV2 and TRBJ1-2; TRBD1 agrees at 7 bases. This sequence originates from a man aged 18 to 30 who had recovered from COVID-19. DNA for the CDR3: TGTGCCAGCAGTGAATCGACAGGGAACTATGGCTACACCTTC. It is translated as CASSESTGNYGYTF.